The clone carrying this TCR beta chain occurred many times. The sample is drawn from a study of T cell repertoires in cytomegalovirus infection. TCRdb reanalysed the reads using MiXCR and keeps one entry per CDR3 protein. Of approximately 490,000 distinct CDR3 sequences listed, approximately 10% are singletons. The CDR3 is 13 residues long. Looked up from germline, CDR1 is LNHNV and CDR2 is YYDKDF (reference sequence). The trim removed 3 bases at V and 4 bases at J, leaving 1 base unmatched. The sequence was collected from a human donor in good health (CMV status not recorded). Some clones in this sample may be carry-over from other donors' samples. The chain carries TRBV15 and TRBJ2-3; 7 bases match TRBD1. Sequencing input: PBMCs. In DNA, the CDR3 is TGTGCCACCAGCAGGGGACAGTCAGATACGCAGTATTTT. Its translation: CATSRGQSDTQYF.